The TCR beta chain described here comes from a study of glioma-infiltrating T cells (dated by TCRdb to the mid-2010s). Study-level background: Low-grade gliomas were WHO grade II oligodendrogliomas or astrocytomas, and glioblastomas were WHO grade IV tumors sampled at initial rather than recurrent diagnosis. Each tissue-infiltrating repertoire was compared with the same patient's peripheral blood repertoire to measure divergence between tissue and blood T-cell populations. Dexamethasone was administered to glioma patients for six or fewer days before surgery. Three low-grade glioma patients, fewer than 10 primary glioblastoma patients and three non-glioma patients contributing non-neoplastic brain tissue were included in the paired cohort. For blood libraries, the target was roughly 4.5- to 10-fold sequencing coverage of 850,000 to 1,000,000 peripheral T cells. Sequencing of TCR alpha- and beta-chain repertoires was performed on glioma tissue, on non-neoplastic brain tissue, and on matched peripheral blood mononuclear cells.

TCR alpha and beta CDR3 regions were amplified with the iRepertoire nested amplicon-rescue multiplex PCR (arm-PCR) platform from RNA. One-step reverse transcription and amplification used roughly 95-400 ng of tissue mRNA or PBMC total RNA as input. Following bead purification, Illumina adapters were added by a secondary multiplex PCR, and libraries between 200 and 400 bp were gel-purified. Libraries carried internal 6-nucleotide barcodes used for demultiplexing. Sequencing of the libraries was done on an Illumina MiSeq using 2x220 or 2x250 nucleotide paired-end reads. Concerning the study's data processing: Paired reads were merged with FLASH 1.2.11 and aligned to the GRCh37 human genome with BWA-MEM before extracting TRA and TRB reads. An IMGT-derived reference of cassette sequences and CDR3 motifs, with pseudogenes included, was used for V and J assignment. Three-frame translation of reads was performed, and productive CDR3s were defined as those with a C...FGXG motif and no stop codons. Clonotypes were defined as unique combinations of V-J cassette pair and CDR3 amino acid sequence. Reads were filtered by Hamming distance, with the threshold set by the sequence error rate of each sample in mapped regions. The public reads were reanalyzed by TCRdb: fastp trimming at Q25, MiXCR alignment, in-frame beta chains only. Records with the same CDR3 protein are collapsed into one entry carrying the most frequent genes and DNA. TCRdb assigned the V and J calls; the authors' analysis was not used. Here the sample has about 380,000 distinct CDR3 sequences; 41% occur a single time. Together, the top ten hold around 13% of the sample.

Worth noting for this clonotype: What this receptor recognizes is not known. Qualities for individual bases were not recorded, and no much larger clone is one base off.

Immediately after resection, surgical brain or tumor specimens were cryofrozen in liquid nitrogen, with peripheral blood cells collected concurrently. Findings and caveats that apply to the study as a whole: Small numbers underpinned the group comparisons: about eight glioblastoma patients, three low-grade glioma patients and three non-neoplastic patients. VJ-independent divergence between tissue and blood was below expectation in non-neoplastic patients but above expectation in all gliomas, especially low-grade gliomas. Patients with low tissue-blood divergence were marked by a signature set of shared blood CDR3 motifs, and that set was depleted in highly divergent patients. Tissue and blood shared very few CDR3 sequences, a result attributed to high CDR3 diversity and limited sampling.

The germline V gene encodes CDR1 MGHRA and CDR2 YSYEKL. V was cut back by 2 bases and J by 2 bases, leaving a gap of 4 bases between them. The CDR3 sequence holds 13 residues, the cysteine and phenylalanine included. Just CDR3 DNA is preserved here, 39 bases in frame from base 1. This sequence uses TRBV4-1 and TRBJ1-3; no D segment can be confidently identified. This TCR was sampled from a human donor with low-grade glioma or glioblastoma, undergoing nonglioma brain surgery, or in good health (not recorded which). The material sequenced was glioma tissue, nonneoplastic brain tissue, or PBMCs (not recorded which). The bases are TGCGCCAGCAGCCAACCCCCTGGAAACACCATATATTTT. Its product reads: CASSQPPGNTIYF.